What follows are 31 T cell receptor beta chains derived from one specimen sequenced in a study of T cells in localized non-small cell lung cancer. Measured with immunoSEQ multiplex PCR; TCRdb has only the in-frame clones, and not every one. The table lists about 43,000 clones, roughly 91% of them singletons. The sample consisted of PBMCs, taken before any cancer treatment. These receptor sequences come from a woman between 35 and 70 years old with stage II lung adenocarcinoma.

This chain connects TRBV5-1 to TRBJ2-5; D call uncertain. TRBJ2-7 explains the end of the DNA better; the J call may be wrong. The CDR3 is made up of 16 amino acids. CDR1 is SGHRS and CDR2 is YFSETQ in the germline V gene. The CDR3: CASSLGVGVNTYEQYF. The CDR3 DNA reads as TGCGCCAGCAGCTTGGGGGTCGGAGTAAACACCTACGAGCAGTACTTC.

The V and J genes are TRBV28 and TRBJ1-1; D is unclear. Trimming took off 3 bases at V and 0 bases at J, with 14 bases between the two ends. Germline V lookup: CDR1 MDHEN, CDR2 SYDVKM. The CDR3 contains 16 residues. The CDR3, as DNA: TGTGCCAGCAGTTTGGGGTCGCGGGGATTGAACACTGAAGCTTTCTTT. The encoded protein is CASSLGSRGLNTEAFF.

This rearrangement joins TRBV6-1 to TRBJ1-2, with 8 bases fitting TRBD1. Germline CDR1 MNHNS, CDR2 SASEGT. With V trimmed by 6 bases and J by 0 bases, 3 bases remained unmatched. CDR3 length: 14 residues. The CDR3 protein is CASRDRGSNYGYTF. The CDR3 nucleotides read TGTGCCAGCAGAGACAGGGGTTCTAACTATGGCTACACCTTC.

This chain connects TRBV7-3 to TRBJ2-3, with 7 bases fitting TRBD1. The CDR3 sequence is 15 residues long. Germline V gene data show CDR1 as SGHTA and CDR2 as FQGTGA. The junction had 5 bases not matched to a gene; V was cut back by 5 bases and J by 0 bases. The CDR3: CASSPQGVSTDTQYF. In nucleotides, the CDR3 is TGTGCCAGCAGCCCTCAGGGGGTAAGCACAGATACGCAGTATTTT.

The chain has TRBV13 and TRBJ1-2; D is unresolved. The CDR3 is made up of 11 amino acids. CDR1 PRHDT and CDR2 FYEKMQ come from the germline V gene (reference sequence). V was pared by 5 bases and J by 2 bases, with 3 bases between. CDR3 sequence reads: CASSPNYGYTF. The CDR3 bases are TGTGCCAGCAGCCCGAACTATGGCTACACCTTC.

V and J are TRBV4-1 and TRBJ1-3; TRBD1 might be the D (5 bases). The germline V and J ends were trimmed by 1 base and 0 bases, with 16 bases remaining between them. The CDR3 extends over 18 amino acids. Germline CDR1 and CDR2: MGHRA and YSYEKL. The CDR3 spells CASSQVQGGTFSGNTIYF. The CDR3, as DNA: TGCGCCAGCAGCCAAGTCCAGGGCGGAACTTTCTCTGGAAACACCATATATTTT.

CDR3 sequence reads: CASSRPGLSIYEQYF. The DNA of the CDR3 is TGTGCCAGCAGCCGACCGGGACTATCCATCTACGAGCAGTACTTC. This chain uses TRBV11-2 with TRBJ2-7, with TRBD2 identical over 7 bases. Germline loops: CDR1 SGHAT, CDR2 FQNNGV. V shed 5 bases and J 3 bases; nucleotides not matched to a gene: 10. The CDR3 consists of 15 residues.

This chain uses TRBV6-5 with TRBJ2-6; D unresolved. The length of the CDR3 is 15 residues. Trimming took off 2 bases at V and 2 bases at J, with 7 bases between the two ends. Germline V CDR1 and CDR2: MNHEY, SVGAGI. CDR3 residues: CASSYTLTGANVLTF. The CDR3 DNA reads TGTGCCAGCAGTTACACCTTGACTGGGGCCAACGTCCTGACTTTC.

The chain links TRBV10-3 to TRBJ1-4; 9 positions match TRBD1. CDR3 length: 15 amino acids. After removal of 2 bases from V and 7 bases from J, the junction contained 5 bases not matched to a gene. From germline, CDR1 is ENHRY and CDR2 SYGVKD. The CDR3 loop reads CAISEKDRGPEKLFF. CDR3 sequence (DNA): TGTGCCATCAGTGAGAAGGACAGGGGCCCTGAAAAACTGTTTTTT.

The chain links TRBV10-1 to TRBJ2-3; D tentatively reads TRBD1 or TRBD2 (6 bases each). The CDR3 has 15 residues. The V end lost 5 bases, the J end lost 0 bases, and 12 bases lay between the germline ends. Germline CDR1 and CDR2: WNHNN and SYGVQD (reference sequence). CDR3 nucleotides: TGCGCCAGCAGTCCGCCGGGGGCTAGCACAGATACGCAGTATTTT. This codes for CASSPPGASTDTQYF.

On this clone: One junction end does not reproduce the germline sequence, and a read error may be involved. V is TRBV6-5 and J is TRBJ2-7; 10 bases agree with TRBD2. In germline, CDR1 is MNHEY, CDR2 SVGAGI. CDR3 length: 15 amino acids. As DNA, the CDR3 is TGTGCCAGCAGTCCGGGGACTAGCGTCTCCCACGAGCAGTACTTC. Amino acids: CASSPGTSVSHEQYF.

Only one count was recorded for this clone. The chain has TRBV11-2 and TRBJ2-7, with 9 bases fitting TRBD2. The trim removed 5 bases at V and 4 bases at J, leaving 9 bases unmatched. CDR1 and CDR2 from the germline V gene are SGHAT and FQNNGV. This CDR3 spans 15 amino acids. CDR3 sequence: CASSPEAGGGYEQYF. CDR3 in DNA: TGTGCCAGCAGCCCTGAGGCGGGAGGGGGATACGAGCAGTACTTC.

The chain uses TRBV5-1 and TRBJ1-2; 8 nucleotides match TRBD1. Germline assignment: CDR1 SGHRS and CDR2 YFSETQ. The junction had 11 bases not matched to a gene; V was cut back by 1 base and J by 9 bases. The CDR3 contains 15 residues. The CDR3 nucleotides read TGCGCCAGCAGCTTGCCGACGTCAGGGGGCTGGAGCTACACCTTC. This gives the protein CASSLPTSGGWSYTF.

V is TRBV7-6 and J is TRBJ1-2; 8 bases fit TRBD1. Germline V CDR1 and CDR2: SGHVS, FNYEAQ. Trimming at V came to 2 bases and at J to 4 bases, leaving 3 bases not matched to a gene. This CDR3 comprises 14 residues. The CDR3 bases are TGTGCCAGCAGCTTAATGGGACAGGCCTATGGCTACACCTTC. Its protein is CASSLMGQAYGYTF.

The chain has TRBV15 and TRBJ1-4; 8 bases align to TRBD1. CDR1 is LNHNV and CDR2 is YYDKDF in the germline V gene (reference sequence). There are 15 residues in the CDR3. J lost 10 bases, V lost 4 bases, and 11 bases had no gene match. CDR3 sequence: CATSTTGQDLGKLFF. As DNA, the CDR3 is TGTGCCACCAGCACCACGGGACAGGATCTCGGAAAACTGTTTTTT.

The J gene is TRBJ2-1, the V gene TRBV4-2, with 7 bases matching TRBD2. This CDR3 is 16 amino acids long. Germline CDR1 and CDR2: LGHNA and YNFKEQ. Losses at the gene ends were 0 bases for V and 0 bases for J; bases not matched to a gene: 2. CDR3 residues: CASSQELAGSYNEQFF. DNA for the CDR3: TGTGCCAGCAGCCAAGAATTAGCGGGCTCCTACAATGAGCAGTTCTTC.

The genes are TRBV28 and TRBJ1-1; 11 nucleotides line up with TRBD1. J was trimmed by 4 bases and V by 8 bases; bases with no gene match: 6. The germline gives CDR1 MDHEN, CDR2 SYDVKM. The CDR3 spans 14 residues. The CDR3 bases are TGTGCCAGCTTCTCCGGGACAGGGGGCACTGAAGCTTTCTTT. Translated: CASFSGTGGTEAFF. The variable domain in full, with the rest retrieved from reference TRBV28 and TRBJ1-1, is DVKVTQSSRYLVKRTGEKVFLECVQDMDHENMFWYRQDPGLGLRLIYFSYDVKMKEKGDIPEGYSVSREKKERFSLILESASTNQTSMYLCASFSGTGGTEAFFGQGTRLTVV.

CDR3 nucleotide sequence: TGCGCCAGCGGCGAAGGGGGGGACTACGAGCAGTACTTC. Its translation is CASGEGGDYEQYF. This sequence joins TRBV5-1 and TRBJ2-7; D is perhaps TRBD2 (7 bases). This CDR3 has 13 amino acids. V lost 7 bases, J lost 3 bases, and 14 bases lay in between. Germline V CDR1 and CDR2: SGHRS, YFSETQ.

The V call is TRBV10-2, the J call TRBJ1-5; 11 nucleotides match TRBD1. The V segment lost 4 bases and the J segment 6 bases; nucleotides outside the gene matches: 5. The CDR3 is 15 amino acids. Germline loops: CDR1 WSHSY, CDR2 SAAADI. DNA for the CDR3: TGCGCCAGCAGTGGGACAGGGGGCGCGGGTCAGCCCCAGCATTTT. Translating it yields CASSGTGGAGQPQHF.

The chain carries TRBV7-9 and TRBJ2-5; D is unclear. TRBJ2-7 matches the DNA end more closely, so the J call is doubtful. The CDR3 contains 14 residues. CDR1 is SEHNR, CDR2 FQNEAQ, per germline (reference sequence). The CDR3 bases are TGTGCCAGCAGCCCTGGGGTAGGGCCCTACGAGCAGTACTTC. Its protein is CASSPGVGPYEQYF.

The chain links TRBV5-4 to TRBJ1-2; weak D call: TRBD1 (6 bases). CDR1 and CDR2 from the germline V gene are SGHNT and YYREEE (reference sequence). The CDR3 runs 13 residues. Trimming cost V 2 bases and J 3 bases, with 8 bases left between them. The CDR3 sequence: CASSLAGDYGYTF. CDR3 in DNA: TGTGCCAGCAGCTTAGCAGGGGACTATGGCTACACCTTC. The full variable domain, completed using reference TRBV5-4 and TRBJ1-2, is ETGVTQSPTHLIKTRGQQVTLRCSSQSGHNTVSWYQQALGQGPQFIFQYYREEENGRGNFPPRFSGLQFPNYSSELNVNALELDDSALYLCASSLAGDYGYTFGSGTRLTVV.

The rearrangement joins TRBV27 to TRBJ2-2, with D possibly matching TRBD1 (6 bases). V dropped 1 base and J dropped 4 bases, with 10 bases sitting between them. The CDR3 is made up of 15 amino acids. Germline CDR1 and CDR2: MNHEY and SMNVEV (reference sequence). CDR3 protein: CASSLLGGSTGELFF. DNA of the CDR3: TGTGCCAGCAGTTTATTAGGGGGAAGCACCGGGGAGCTGTTTTTT.

The rearrangement uses TRBV28 and TRBJ1-2; tentatively, D is TRBD1 (5 bases). In germline, CDR1 is MDHEN, CDR2 SYDVKM. This CDR3 region has 14 residues. Trimming cost V 5 bases and J 8 bases, with 18 bases left between them. In DNA form, the CDR3 reads TGTGCCAGCAGTGTGCCGGGGAGGGGAGAAGGCTACACCTTC. It codes for CASSVPGRGEGYTF.

The chain is built from TRBV27 and TRBJ2-7; 12 nucleotides line up with TRBD2. This CDR3 is built from 15 residues. The J segment lost 5 bases and the V segment lost 6 bases, leaving 8 bases of the junction unmatched. The germline V gene has CDR1 MNHEY and CDR2 SMNVEV (reference sequence). This chain's CDR3 is CASSTTSGSWDEQYF. DNA for the CDR3: TGTGCCAGCAGCACGACTAGCGGGAGCTGGGACGAGCAGTACTTC.

The CDR3 DNA sequence: TGTGCCAGCAGCCCGGGACAGGGGGCGAGTACTGAAGCTTTCTTT. Protein sequence: CASSPGQGASTEAFF. The chain employs TRBV14 and TRBJ1-1; 12 positions match TRBD1. The CDR3 totals 15 residues. The germline V gene encodes CDR1 SGHDN and CDR2 FVKESK. The trim removed 4 bases at V and 5 bases at J, leaving 5 bases unmatched.

V and J are TRBV2 and TRBJ2-7, with D possibly being TRBD1 (6 bases). V was shortened by 9 bases and J by 4 bases, with 13 bases between the two germline ends. Per germline, CDR1 SNHLY and CDR2 FYNNEI. The CDR3 runs to 12 residues. CDR3 bases: TGTGCCAGTAACAGGGTGGAGTACGAGCAGTACTTC. As protein: CASNRVEYEQYF.

This clone turned up a few times. The J gene is TRBJ1-5, the V gene TRBV7-9; no reliable D call. V lost 0 bases, J lost 6 bases, and 3 bases lay in between. CDR3 length: 12 amino acids. CDR1 SEHNR and CDR2 FQNEAQ come from the germline V gene (reference sequence). CDR3 nucleotide sequence: TGTGCCAGCAGCTTAGCGAGTCAGCCCCAGCATTTT. Translation: CASSLASQPQHF. The full variable domain, completed using reference TRBV7-9 and TRBJ1-5, is DTGVSQNPRHKITKRGQNVTFRCDPISEHNRLYWYRQTLGQGPEFLTYFQNEAQLEKSRLLSDRFSAERPKGSFSTLEIQRTEQGDSAMYLCASSLASQPQHFGDGTRLSIL.

The J gene is TRBJ2-7, the V gene TRBV7-6; D unclear. Trimming left V 1 base short and J 7 bases short, with 8 bases between. Germline CDR1 and CDR2: SGHVS and FNYEAQ. The CDR3 loop spans 12 amino acids. The CDR3 DNA reads as TGTGCCAGCAGCTTAGAGGGTCGGGAGCAGTACTTC. Protein: CASSLEGREQYF.

This clone has a handful of counts. The chain combines TRBV6-4 with TRBJ2-3; TRBD2 matches 11 bases. This CDR3 is 15 amino acids long. From germline, CDR1 is MRHNA and CDR2 SNTAGT. V shed 8 bases, J shed 0 bases, and the junction held 4 bases outside the gene matches. The CDR3 sequence is CASSRTSGSTDTQYF. The CDR3 DNA reads TGTGCCAGCTCCCGGACTAGCGGGAGCACAGATACGCAGTATTTT.

The chain is built from TRBV6-1 and TRBJ2-6; 7 bases line up with TRBD2. V lost 7 bases and J lost 1; bases outside the gene matches: 4. CDR3 size: 15 residues. Germline V gene lookup returns CDR1 MNHNS and CDR2 SASEGT. CDR3 nucleotides: TGTGCCAGCAAGATCGGGGGGTCTGGGGCCAACGTCCTGACTTTC. Translating it yields CASKIGGSGANVLTF.

V usage is TRBV7-6 and J usage is TRBJ1-6; perhaps TRBD1 as D (5 bases). This CDR3 region has 15 residues. Germline loops: CDR1 SGHVS, CDR2 FNYEAQ. V was clipped by 6 bases and J by 2 bases, with 11 bases between them. The CDR3 DNA reads as TGTGCCAGCAGTCCAGGGAGGGCCTATAATTCACCCCTCCACTTT. Protein sequence: CASSPGRAYNSPLHF.